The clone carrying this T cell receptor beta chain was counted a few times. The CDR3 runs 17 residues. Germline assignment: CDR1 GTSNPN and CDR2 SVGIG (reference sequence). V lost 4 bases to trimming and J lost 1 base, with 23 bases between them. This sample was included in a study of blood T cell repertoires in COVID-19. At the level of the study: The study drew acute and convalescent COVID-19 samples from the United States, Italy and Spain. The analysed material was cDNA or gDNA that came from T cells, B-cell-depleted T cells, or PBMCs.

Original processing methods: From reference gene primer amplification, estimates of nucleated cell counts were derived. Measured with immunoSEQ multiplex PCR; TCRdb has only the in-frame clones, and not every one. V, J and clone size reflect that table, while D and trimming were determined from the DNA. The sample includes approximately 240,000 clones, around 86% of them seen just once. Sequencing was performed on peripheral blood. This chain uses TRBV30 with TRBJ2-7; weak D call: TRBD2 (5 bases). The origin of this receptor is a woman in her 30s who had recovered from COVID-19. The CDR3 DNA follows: TGTGCCTGGACCCACGGACCCAGGCCGGGAAGATCCTACGAGCAGTACTTC. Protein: CAWTHGPRPGRSYEQYF.